This T cell receptor beta chain was recovered during a study of cytomegalovirus exposure and HLA in healthy donors. The CDR3 runs to 11 residues. Trimming took off 8 bases at V and 3 bases at J, with 7 bases between the two ends. In germline, CDR1 is MNHNS, CDR2 SASEGT. In its sample, this clone was seen a few times. Primers included in the PCR were 60 Vbeta and 13 Jbeta primers. Generated by immunoSEQ multiplex PCR, the TCRdb table keeps only in-frame clones and is missing some. The table records 96,000 or so clones, roughly 74% of them present only once. The material sequenced was PBMCs. The receptor's source is a woman aged 65 to 85 in good health and CMV-seropositive. This rearrangement joins TRBV6-1 to TRBJ1-2; tentatively, D is TRBD1 (5 bases). The CDR3 bases are TGTGCCAGCGAACAGGACTATGGCTACACCTTC. Protein: CASEQDYGYTF.